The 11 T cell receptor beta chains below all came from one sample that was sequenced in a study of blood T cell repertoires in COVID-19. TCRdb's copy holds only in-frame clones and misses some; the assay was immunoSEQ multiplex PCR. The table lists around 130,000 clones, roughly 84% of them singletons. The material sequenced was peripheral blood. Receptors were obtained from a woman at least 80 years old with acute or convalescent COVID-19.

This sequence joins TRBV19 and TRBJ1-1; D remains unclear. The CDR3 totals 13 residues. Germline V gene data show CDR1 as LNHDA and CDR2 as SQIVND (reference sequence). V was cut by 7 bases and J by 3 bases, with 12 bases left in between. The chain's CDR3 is CASNYFGDTEAFF. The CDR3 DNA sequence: TGTGCCAGTAACTACTTCGGGGACACTGAAGCTTTCTTT.

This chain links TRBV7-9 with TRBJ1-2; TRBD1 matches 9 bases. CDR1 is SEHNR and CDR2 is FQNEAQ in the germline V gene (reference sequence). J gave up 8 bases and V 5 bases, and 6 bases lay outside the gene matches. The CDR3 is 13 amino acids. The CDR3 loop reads CASSPGQGWGYTF. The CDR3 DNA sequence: TGTGCCAGCAGCCCGGGACAGGGTTGGGGCTACACCTTC.

CDR3 residues: CASSPPSGNEKLFF. DNA of the CDR3: TGTGCCAGCTCACCACCGTCAGGGAATGAAAAACTGTTTTTT. This chain joins TRBV18 and TRBJ1-4, with TRBD1 as a possible D gene (5 bases). V was shortened by 0 bases and J by 5 bases, with 7 bases between the two germline ends. This CDR3 is 14 amino acids long. The germline V gene encodes CDR1 KGHSH and CDR2 LQKENI.

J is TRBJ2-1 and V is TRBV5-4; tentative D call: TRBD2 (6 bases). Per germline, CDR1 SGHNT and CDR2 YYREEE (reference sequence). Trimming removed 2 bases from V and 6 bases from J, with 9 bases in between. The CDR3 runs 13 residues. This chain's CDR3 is CASSLGGRNEQFF. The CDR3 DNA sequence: TGTGCCAGCAGCTTAGGAGGGCGCAATGAGCAGTTCTTC.

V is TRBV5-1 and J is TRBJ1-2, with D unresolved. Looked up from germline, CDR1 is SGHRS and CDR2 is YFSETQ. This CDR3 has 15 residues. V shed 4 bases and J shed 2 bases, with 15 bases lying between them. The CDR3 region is CASSLTRGGNYGYTF. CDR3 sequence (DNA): TGCGCCAGCAGCCTTACGAGAGGAGGGAACTATGGCTACACCTTC.

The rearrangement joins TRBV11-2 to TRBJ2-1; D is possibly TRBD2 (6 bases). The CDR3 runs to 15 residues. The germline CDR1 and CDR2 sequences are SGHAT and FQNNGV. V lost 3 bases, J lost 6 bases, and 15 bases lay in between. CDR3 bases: TGTGCCAGCAGCTTCGGTGCTGTGGGGGGCAATGAGCAGTTCTTC. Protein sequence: CASSFGAVGGNEQFF.

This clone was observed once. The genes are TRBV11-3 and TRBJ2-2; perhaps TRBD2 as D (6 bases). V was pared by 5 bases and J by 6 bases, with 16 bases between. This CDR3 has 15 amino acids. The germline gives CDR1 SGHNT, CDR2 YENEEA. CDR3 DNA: TGTGCCAGCAGCCAGACTAGGGATAAAGCCGGGGAGCTGTTTTTT. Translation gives CASSQTRDKAGELFF.

The CDR3 sequence: CASSLGGDTEAFF. The CDR3 coding sequence is TGTGCCAGCAGCTTGGGCGGAGACACTGAAGCTTTCTTT. The J gene is TRBJ1-1, the V gene TRBV5-5; D remains ambiguous. V was trimmed by 0 bases and J by 3 bases, leaving 6 bases between them. Germline V gives CDR1 SGHKS, CDR2 YYEKEE (reference sequence). There are 13 residues in the CDR3.

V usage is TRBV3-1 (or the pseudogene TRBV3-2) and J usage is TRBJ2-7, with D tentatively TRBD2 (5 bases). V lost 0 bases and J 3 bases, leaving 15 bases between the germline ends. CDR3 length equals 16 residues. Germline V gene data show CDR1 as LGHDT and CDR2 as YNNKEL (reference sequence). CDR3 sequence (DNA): TGTGCCAGCAGCCAAGATCTAGGAGGCTCGGGCTACGAGCAGTACTTC. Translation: CASSQDLGGSGYEQYF.

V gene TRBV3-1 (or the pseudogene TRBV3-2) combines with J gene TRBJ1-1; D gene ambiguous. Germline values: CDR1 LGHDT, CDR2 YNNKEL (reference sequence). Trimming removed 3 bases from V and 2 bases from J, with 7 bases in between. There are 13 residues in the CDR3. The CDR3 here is CASSHLTNTEAFF. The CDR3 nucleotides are TGTGCCAGCAGCCATCTCACAAACACTGAAGCTTTCTTT.

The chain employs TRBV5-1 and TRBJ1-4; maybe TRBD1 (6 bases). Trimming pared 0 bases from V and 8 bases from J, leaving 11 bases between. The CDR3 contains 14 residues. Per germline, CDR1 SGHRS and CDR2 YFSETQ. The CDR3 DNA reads TGCGCCAGCAGCTTGGCTGGGGGCGAGGAAAAACTGTTTTTT. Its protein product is CASSLAGGEEKLFF.